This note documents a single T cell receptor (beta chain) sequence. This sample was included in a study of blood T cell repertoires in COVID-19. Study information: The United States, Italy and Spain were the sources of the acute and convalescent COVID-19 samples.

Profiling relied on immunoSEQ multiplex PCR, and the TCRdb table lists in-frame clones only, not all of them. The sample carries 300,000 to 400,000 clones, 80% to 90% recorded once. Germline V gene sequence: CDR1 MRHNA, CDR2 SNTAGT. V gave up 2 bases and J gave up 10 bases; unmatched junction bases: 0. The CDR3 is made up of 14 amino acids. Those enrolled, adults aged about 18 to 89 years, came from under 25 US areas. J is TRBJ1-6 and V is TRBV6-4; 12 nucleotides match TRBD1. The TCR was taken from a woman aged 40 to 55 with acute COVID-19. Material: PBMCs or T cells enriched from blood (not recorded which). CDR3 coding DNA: TGTGCCAGCAGTGACGGGACAGGGGGCTCACCCCTCCACTTT. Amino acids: CASSDGTGGSPLHF.